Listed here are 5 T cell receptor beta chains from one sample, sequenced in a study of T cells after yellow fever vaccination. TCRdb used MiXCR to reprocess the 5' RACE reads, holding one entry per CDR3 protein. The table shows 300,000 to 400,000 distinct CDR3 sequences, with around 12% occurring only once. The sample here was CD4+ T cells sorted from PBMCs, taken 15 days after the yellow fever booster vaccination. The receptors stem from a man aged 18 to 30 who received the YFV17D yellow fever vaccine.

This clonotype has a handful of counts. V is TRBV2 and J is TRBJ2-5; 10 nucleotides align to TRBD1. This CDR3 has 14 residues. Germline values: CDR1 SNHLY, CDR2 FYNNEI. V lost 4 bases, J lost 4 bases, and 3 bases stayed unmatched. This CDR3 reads CASSGQGAGETQYF. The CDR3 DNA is TGTGCCAGCAGTGGACAGGGGGCCGGAGAGACCCAGTACTTC.

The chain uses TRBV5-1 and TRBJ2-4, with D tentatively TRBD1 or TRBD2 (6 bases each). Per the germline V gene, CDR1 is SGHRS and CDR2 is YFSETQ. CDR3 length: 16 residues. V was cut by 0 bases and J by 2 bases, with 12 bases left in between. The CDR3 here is CASSLVGGPSKNIQYF. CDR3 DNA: TGCGCCAGCAGCTTGGTAGGGGGGCCCTCCAAAAACATTCAGTACTTC.

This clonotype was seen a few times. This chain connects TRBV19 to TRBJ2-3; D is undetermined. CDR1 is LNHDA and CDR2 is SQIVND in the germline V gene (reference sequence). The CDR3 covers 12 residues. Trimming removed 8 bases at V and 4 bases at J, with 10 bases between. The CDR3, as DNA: TGTGCCAGTCTTGGAAGGGCAGATACGCAGTATTTT. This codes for CASLGRADTQYF.

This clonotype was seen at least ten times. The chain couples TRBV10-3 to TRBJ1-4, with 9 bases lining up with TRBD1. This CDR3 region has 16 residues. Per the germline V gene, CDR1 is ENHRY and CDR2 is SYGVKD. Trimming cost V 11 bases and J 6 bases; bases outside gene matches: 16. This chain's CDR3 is CAARRDRVGPDEKLFF. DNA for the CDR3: TGTGCCGCACGCCGGGACAGGGTTGGTCCGGATGAAAAACTGTTTTTT.

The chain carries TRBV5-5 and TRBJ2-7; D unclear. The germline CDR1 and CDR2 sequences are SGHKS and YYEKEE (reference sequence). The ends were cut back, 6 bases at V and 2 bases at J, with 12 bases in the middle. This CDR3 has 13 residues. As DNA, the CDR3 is TGTGCCAGCAATCGGCTTGCCACCTACGAGCAGTACGTC. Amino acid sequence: CASNRLATYEQYV.